Sequencing of this T cell receptor (beta chain) was carried out in a study of breast tumors, draining lymph nodes, adjacent tissues. Findings and caveats of the study: Tumors had less TCR diversity than lymph nodes, more than nontumor tissue. Most tumor T cells seemingly derive from lymph node, then expand in tumor. The lymph node origin of tumor T cells was framed as consistent with a hypothesis, not demonstrated. Luminal-like breast cancer showed significantly greater tumor-nontumor repertoire similarity than basal-like breast cancer did.

TCRdb processed the multiplex PCR reads anew with MiXCR; each CDR3 protein has one entry. Seen here are fewer than 150,000 distinct CDR3 sequences, less than 25% observed once, and the top ten hold over 2%. Breast cancer patients provided tissue from their axillary draining lymph nodes. Between the trimmed V and J ends, which lost 7 bases and 7 bases, there was a span of 16 bases. The germline gives CDR1 MNHNS, CDR2 SASEGT. This CDR3 contains 14 residues. A remark on this clonotype: The antigen is unknown. With a much larger clone just one base away, this may be a read error. The conserved phenylalanine or tryptophan is not found at the CDR3 terminus, so this likely reflects a read error.

Sequencing used axillary lymph node tissue. V usage is TRBV6-1 and J usage is TRBJ1-4; D is perhaps TRBD1 (6 bases). The clonotype was recovered from a female donor with breast cancer. Some clones in this sample may be carry-over from other donors' samples. Here the CDR3 DNA reads TGTGCCAGCAATTTCAGACAGGCTACTGAAAAACTGTTTTCT. This codes for CASNFRQATEKLFS.